This T cell receptor (beta chain) appears in the sequencing data of a study of vaccination effects on CD4 cells after COVID-19. Trimming stripped 4 bases from V and 5 bases from J, with 12 bases between. The CDR3 consists of 14 residues. In germline, CDR1 is SGHKS, CDR2 YYEKEE (reference sequence). ViraFEST used viral peptide pools to expand antigen-specific CD4+ T cells before sequencing. Following an approximately ten-day culture, CD4+ T cells were purified. The study found no prior SARS-CoV-2 infection in the vaccine recipients, who tested negative for nucleocapsid antibodies. Approximately 2 million PBMC per well received 10 IU/ml IL-2 and roughly 9.2 ug/ml peptides in culture. The method was immunoSEQ multiplex PCR; TCRdb's version includes in-frame clones alone and lacks a portion of them. This repertoire shows approximately 30,000 clones, around three quarters found once; its top ten account for 22%.

Findings of the study overall: There was only 1 of 255 vaccine-induced clones in healthy vaccinees that cross-reacted with common cold coronaviruses. Few convalescent patients, and no early post-infection timepoints, were available to the study. Infection-derived and vaccine-derived clones contracted markedly late after vaccination.

In the case of this clone: The antigen is unknown.

The chain carries TRBV5-5 and TRBJ1-4; D gene ambiguous. Material: CD4+ T cells from PBMCs cultured with HCoV-NL63 spike peptides, obtained before COVID-19 vaccination. The sequence derives from a human donor who received a COVID-19 vaccine. The DNA for the CDR3 is TGTGCCAGCAGCCCCTCCGGGCGGAATGAAAAACTGTTTTTT. Protein: CASSPSGRNEKLFF.